The clone carrying this T cell receptor (beta chain) was seen at least ten times. The antigen remains unidentified. Mismatch with germline at one junction end may stem from a read error. The CDR3 length is 17 residues. Germline CDR1 SGHTA, CDR2 FQGNSA. TCRdb reanalysed the 5' RACE reads using MiXCR and keeps one entry per CDR3 protein. The sample contains 500,000 or so distinct CDR3 sequences, approximately 14% of which appear only once. This record belongs to a study of identical twins. Study-level results: Models predicted less out-of-frame TCR alpha sharing in monozygotic twins than was found. Among beta out-of-frame sequences, excess sharing between twins appeared weaker.

This same sample was also part of a study on yellow fever vaccine responses in identical twins. That paper notes: Each twin's T cell response to the vaccine was reported to look partly convergent and partly personalized.

J is TRBJ2-7 and V is TRBV7-2, with D perhaps given as TRBD1 or TRBD2 (5 bases each). Material for sequencing was CD4+ T cells sorted from blood. This receptor was obtained from a woman between 18 and 29 years old in good health. CDR3 sequence (DNA): TGTGCCAGCAGCATAGCGTCTGGACAACTCCCCTCCTACGAGCAGTACTTC. Its translation is CASSIASGQLPSYEQYF.